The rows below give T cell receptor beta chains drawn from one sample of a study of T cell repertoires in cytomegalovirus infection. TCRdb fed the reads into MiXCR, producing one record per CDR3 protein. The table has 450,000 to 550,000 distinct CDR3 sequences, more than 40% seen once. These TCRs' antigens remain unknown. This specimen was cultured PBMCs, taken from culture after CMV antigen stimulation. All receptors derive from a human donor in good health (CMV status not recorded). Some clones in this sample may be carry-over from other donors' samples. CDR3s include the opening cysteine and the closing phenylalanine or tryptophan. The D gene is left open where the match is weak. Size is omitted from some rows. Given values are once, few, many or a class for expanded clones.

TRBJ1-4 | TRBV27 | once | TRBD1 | CASRLTGGEKLFF | TGTGCCAGCAGGCTGACAGGGGGTGAAAAACTGTTTTTT
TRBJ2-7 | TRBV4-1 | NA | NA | CASSQVGNEQYF | TGCGCCAGCAGCCAAGTAGGAAACGAGCAGTACTTC
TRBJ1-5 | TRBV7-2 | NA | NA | CASSFPGDRQPQHF | TGTGCCAGCAGCTTCCCAGGGGATCGACAGCCCCAGCATTTT
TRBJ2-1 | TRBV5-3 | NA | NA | CASSRGTRGESGNEQFF | TGTGCCAGCAGCCGGGGGACTCGCGGGGAGTCGGGCAATGAGCAGTTCTTC
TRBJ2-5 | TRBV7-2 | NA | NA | CASSSTWQTQYF | TGTGCCAGCAGCTCTACTTGGCAGACCCAGTACTTC
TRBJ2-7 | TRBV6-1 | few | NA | CASSERGDEQYF | TGTGCCAGCAGTGAACGGGGAGACGAGCAGTACTTC
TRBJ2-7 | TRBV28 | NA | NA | CASSLIQTYEQYF | TGTGCCAGCAGTCTGATCCAAACCTACGAGCAGTACTTC
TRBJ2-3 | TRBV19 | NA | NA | CASRGHSTDTQYF | TGTGCCAGTAGAGGACATAGCACAGATACGCAGTATTTT
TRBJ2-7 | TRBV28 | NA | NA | CASSQHGGLYEQYF | TGTGCCAGCAGTCAACACGGGGGCCTCTACGAGCAGTACTTC
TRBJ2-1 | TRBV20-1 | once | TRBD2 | CSARDPAGGRQEQFF | TGCAGTGCTAGAGATCCGGCGGGGGGGCGCCAGGAGCAGTTCTTC
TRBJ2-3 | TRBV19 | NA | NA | CASSSQGRRTDTQYF | TGTGCCAGCTCATCACAGGGAAGGCGCACAGATACGCAGTATTTT
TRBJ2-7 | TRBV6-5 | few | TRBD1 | CASQDRGRYEQYF | TGTGCCAGCCAGGACAGGGGGCGGTACGAGCAGTACTTC
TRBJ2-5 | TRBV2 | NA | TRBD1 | CAIYSVDRGRKTQYF | TGTGCCATCTACTCCGTGGACAGGGGAAGGAAGACCCAGTACTTC
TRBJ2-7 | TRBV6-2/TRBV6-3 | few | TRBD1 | CASSYVRTGVGEQYF | TGTGCCAGCAGTTACGTCCGGACAGGGGTGGGCGAGCAGTACTTC
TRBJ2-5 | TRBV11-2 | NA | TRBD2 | CASSSTGPDSGRGTQYF | TGTGCCAGCAGCTCGACGGGACCGGATAGCGGGCGGGGGACCCAGTACTTC
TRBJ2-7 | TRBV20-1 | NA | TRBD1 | CSAWRAGGLYEQYF | TGCAGTGCTTGGAGGGCAGGGGGCCTTTACGAGCAGTACTTC
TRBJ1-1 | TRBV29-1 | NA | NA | CSVEGHGNTEAFF | TGCAGCGTTGAAGGACACGGGAACACTGAAGCTTTCTTT
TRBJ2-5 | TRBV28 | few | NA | CASSPAGAIQETQYF | TGTGCCAGCAGTCCGGCTGGTGCGATCCAAGAGACCCAGTACTTC
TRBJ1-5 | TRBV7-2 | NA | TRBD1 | CASSLGGQGAAEPQHF | TGTGCCAGCAGCTTAGGGGGTCAGGGGGCAGCGGAGCCCCAGCATTTT
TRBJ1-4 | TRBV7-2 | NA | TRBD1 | CASATGEKLFF | TGTGCCAGCGCGACAGGGGAAAAACTGTTTTTT
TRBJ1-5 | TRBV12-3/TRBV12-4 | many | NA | CASSRGADQPQHF | TGTGCCAGCAGTAGGGGGGCTGATCAGCCCCAGCATTTT
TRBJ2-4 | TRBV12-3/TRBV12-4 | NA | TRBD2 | CASSPTDGGGNIQYF | TGTGCCAGCAGCCCGACTGACGGCGGGGGAAACATTCAGTACTTC
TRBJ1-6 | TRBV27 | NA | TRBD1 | CASLPGQGTSPLHF | TGTGCCAGTCTACCGGGACAGGGAACTTCACCCCTCCACTTT
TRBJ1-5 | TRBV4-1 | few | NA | CASSQGQAFGNQPQHF | TGCGCCAGCAGCCAAGGACAGGCCTTCGGCAATCAGCCCCAGCATTTT
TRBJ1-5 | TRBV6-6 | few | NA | CASSGPGQGRQPQHF | TGTGCCAGCAGTGGGCCGGGGCAGGGCAGGCAGCCCCAGCATTTT
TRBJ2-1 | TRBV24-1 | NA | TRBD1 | CATSGTGPTYNEQFF | TGTGCCACCAGTGGGACAGGGCCCACCTACAATGAGCAGTTCTTC
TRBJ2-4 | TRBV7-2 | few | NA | CASSLAEVGNIQYF | TGTGCCAGCAGCTTAGCGGAGGTTGGGAACATTCAGTACTTC
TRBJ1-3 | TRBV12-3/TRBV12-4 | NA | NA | CASSFSPSGNTIYF | TGTGCCAGCAGTTTCTCTCCCTCTGGAAACACCATATATTTT
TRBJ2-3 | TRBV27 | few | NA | CASSSLGPGGTQYF | TGTGCCAGCTCATCCCTCGGGCCCGGGGGTACGCAGTATTTT
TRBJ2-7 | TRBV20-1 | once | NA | CSTIRDTTYEQYF | TGCAGTACAATCCGGGACACTACCTACGAGCAGTACTTC
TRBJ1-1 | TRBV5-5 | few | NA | CASSHEPGRRAEAFF | TGTGCCAGCAGCCATGAACCGGGACGACGAGCTGAAGCTTTCTTT
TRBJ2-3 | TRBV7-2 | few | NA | CASSLFGGASTDTQYF | TGTGCCAGCAGCTTATTTGGCGGGGCCAGCACAGATACGCAGTATTTT
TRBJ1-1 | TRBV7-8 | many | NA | CASSLDSGRGWTEAFF | TGTGCCAGCAGCTTAGATTCGGGCCGGGGATGGACTGAAGCTTTCTTT
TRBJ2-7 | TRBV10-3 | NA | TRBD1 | CASQPGQGSYEQYF | TGTGCCAGCCAACCGGGACAGGGATCCTACGAGCAGTACTTC
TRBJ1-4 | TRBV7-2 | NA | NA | CASSPFQGYEKLFF | TGTGCCAGCAGCCCCTTCCAGGGGTACGAAAAACTGTTTTTT
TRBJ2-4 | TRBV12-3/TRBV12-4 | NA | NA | CASSWGKLAKNIQYF | TGTGCCAGCAGTTGGGGCAAACTAGCCAAAAACATTCAGTACTTC
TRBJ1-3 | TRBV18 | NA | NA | CASSTTDNWGNTIYF | TGTGCCAGCTCCACCACGGACAATTGGGGAAACACCATATATTTT
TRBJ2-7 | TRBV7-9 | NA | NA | CASSPPGDTDFDEQYF | TGTGCCAGCAGCCCTCCTGGGGACACCGACTTCGACGAGCAGTACTTC
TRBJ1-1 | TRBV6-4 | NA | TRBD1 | CASSEGTDYTEAFF | TGTGCCAGCAGTGAAGGGACAGATTACACTGAAGCTTTCTTT
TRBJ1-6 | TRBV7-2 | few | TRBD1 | CASTSQGGGGSPLHF | TGTGCCAGCACCTCCCAGGGGGGGGGCGGATCACCCCTCCACTTT
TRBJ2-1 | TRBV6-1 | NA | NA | CASSPGGPRVNEQFF | TGTGCCAGCAGTCCCGGAGGGCCTCGGGTCAATGAGCAGTTCTTC
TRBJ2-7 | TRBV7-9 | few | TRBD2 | CASSGGLAVTYEQYF | TGTGCCAGCAGCGGCGGACTAGCGGTTACCTACGAGCAGTACTTC
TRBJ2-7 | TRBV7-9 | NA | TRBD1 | CASSFGVGTGSYEQYF | TGTGCCAGCAGCTTTGGGGTAGGGACAGGCTCCTACGAGCAGTACTTC
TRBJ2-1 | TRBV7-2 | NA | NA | CASSFTRGSGHYNEQFF | TGTGCCAGCAGCTTTACGCGGGGTAGCGGACACTACAATGAGCAGTTCTTC
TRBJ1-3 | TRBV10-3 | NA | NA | CANAWDPSGNTIYF | TGTGCCAACGCTTGGGACCCATCTGGAAACACCATATATTTT
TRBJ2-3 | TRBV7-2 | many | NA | CASSFAGGRLSTDTQYF | TGTGCCAGCAGCTTCGCCGGGGGGCGACTTAGCACAGATACGCAGTATTTT
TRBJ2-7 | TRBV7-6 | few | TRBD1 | CASSLSPTGSPADSYEQYF | TGTGCCAGCAGCTTATCCCCGACAGGGAGTCCGGCAGACTCCTACGAGCAGTACTTC
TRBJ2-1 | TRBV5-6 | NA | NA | CASSLVAGYYNEQFF | TGTGCCAGCAGCTTGGTGGCAGGCTACTACAATGAGCAGTTCTTC
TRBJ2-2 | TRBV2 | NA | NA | CASRTVDTGELFF | TGTGCCAGCAGGACAGTGGACACCGGGGAGCTGTTTTTT
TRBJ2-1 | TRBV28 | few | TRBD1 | CASSLRDRDYEQFF | TGTGCCAGCAGCTTACGGGACAGGGACTATGAGCAGTTCTTC
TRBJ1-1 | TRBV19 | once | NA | CASSIDWNTEAFF | TGTGCCAGTAGTATAGATTGGAACACTGAAGCTTTCTTT
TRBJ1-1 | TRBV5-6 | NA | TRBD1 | CASSSLGTVNTEAFF | TGTGCCAGCAGCTCTCTCGGGACAGTGAACACTGAAGCTTTCTTT
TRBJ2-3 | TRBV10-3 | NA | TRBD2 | CAGSYSGRDGTQYF | TGTGCCGGGTCCTATAGCGGGAGGGACGGTACGCAGTATTTT
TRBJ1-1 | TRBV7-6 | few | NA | CASSHAQGRYTEAFF | TGTGCCAGCAGCCATGCCCAGGGGCGGTACACTGAAGCTTTCTTT
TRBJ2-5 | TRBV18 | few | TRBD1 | CASSPLRDRQETQYF | TGTGCCAGCTCACCACTTCGGGACAGACAAGAGACCCAGTACTTC
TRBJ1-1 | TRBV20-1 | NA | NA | CSAQRQVDTEAFF | TGCAGTGCCCAAAGACAGGTAGACACTGAAGCTTTCTTT
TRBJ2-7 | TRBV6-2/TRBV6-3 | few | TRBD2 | CASSRDTSGIPYEQYF | TGTGCCAGCAGTCGAGACACTAGCGGGATACCCTACGAGCAGTACTTC
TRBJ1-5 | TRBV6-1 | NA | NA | CASSETWGGGGNQPQHF | TGTGCCAGCAGTGAAACTTGGGGAGGGGGAGGCAATCAGCCCCAGCATTTT
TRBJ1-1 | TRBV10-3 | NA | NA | CAISESKGVTEAFF | TGTGCCATCAGTGAGTCGAAGGGGGTCACTGAAGCTTTCTTT
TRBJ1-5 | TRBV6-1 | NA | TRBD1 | CASTPRRDRARDQPQHF | TGTGCCAGCACCCCGAGAAGGGACAGGGCCCGCGATCAGCCCCAGCATTTT